This TCR beta chain was sequenced in a study of T-cell memory formation after mild COVID-19. Study context: TCR clusters were mostly confined to one donor each.

CDR3 length: 15 amino acids. The germline V gene encodes CDR1 MGHRA and CDR2 YSYEKL. Trimming left V 1 base short and J 0 bases short, with 10 bases between. Researchers used 5'RACE with constant-segment primers to make TCR alpha and TCR beta cDNA libraries that carry sample barcodes and UMIs. One entry per CDR3 protein results from TCRdb running MiXCR on the 5' RACE reads. The sample lists around 99,000 distinct CDR3 sequences, under 15% occurring once. This clonotype has more than one count but fewer than ten. The antigen remains undetermined. The study's findings and limits: Specificity for SARS-CoV-2 was not confirmed among the second-wave clones peaking on day 37.

V usage is TRBV4-1 and J usage is TRBJ2-7; no clear D. This clonotype was sampled from a man aged 18 to 29 who had mild COVID-19 (a few samples of this study predate the infection). Cell type and time point are not known. The sample taken for sequencing was PBMCs or a T cell subset sorted from them (not recorded which). CDR3 region: CASSQGRGLSYEQYF. CDR3 DNA sequence: TGCGCCAGCAGCCAAGGACGCGGTCTCTCCTACGAGCAGTACTTC.